In this sample, the clone carrying this T cell receptor beta chain turned up many times. This record comes from a study of T-cell reconstitution after alpha-beta-depleted transplantation in children. Trimming stripped 6 bases from V and 1 base from J, with 9 bases between. The CDR3 consists of 13 residues. Germline values: CDR1 ENHRY, CDR2 SYGVKD. For TCRbeta, the library was prepared with unique molecular identifiers. TCRdb passed the PCR reads through MiXCR, listing each CDR3 protein once. The repertoire holds 600,000 or so distinct CDR3 sequences, with roughly 23% as singletons. The receptor was derived from a boy under two years old who had a stem cell transplant for acute myeloid leukemia, so the T cells may come from the graft donor. The V gene is TRBV10-3, the J gene TRBJ2-5, with D unclear. Sample: PBMCs, mostly from graft donor cells, taken 360 days after TCRalphabeta/CD19-depleted stem cell transplant. In DNA, the CDR3 is TGTGCCATCAGCCCACAGTTCCAAGAGACCCAGTACTTC. Its translation is CAISPQFQETQYF.